The rows below give T cell receptor beta chains drawn from one sample of a study of control samples from healthy donors and cancer patients. Profiling relied on immunoSEQ multiplex PCR, and the TCRdb table lists in-frame clones only, not all of them. This sample has around 100,000 clones, with approximately 90% found just once. Sequenced sample: blood. The receptor source for this set is a woman aged 65 to 85 in good health. Each CDR3 is given with its conserved first and last residue. D genes are given only for firm matches. Only part of the rows carry a size: once, few, many, or a class if the clone is expanded.

V gene,J gene,D gene,clone size,CDR3 protein,CDR3 DNA
TRBV7-9,TRBJ1-2,TRBD1,-,CASSPEGAYYGYTF,TGTGCCAGCAGCCCCGAGGGGGCTTACTATGGCTACACCTTC
TRBV3-1/TRBV3-2,TRBJ2-1,-,-,CASRAGRAYNEQFF,TGTGCCAGCAGGGCTGGGCGGGCCTACAATGAGCAGTTCTTC
TRBV27,TRBJ1-1,TRBD1,-,CASSFLLGQGGTEAFF,TGTGCCAGCAGTTTCCTCCTCGGACAGGGAGGCACTGAAGCTTTCTTT
TRBV27,TRBJ1-5,TRBD1,-,CASSRYRGSNQPQHF,TGTGCCAGCAGTCGATACAGGGGCAGCAATCAGCCCCAGCATTTT
TRBV30,TRBJ2-3,TRBD2,-,CAWSLAGPGTDTQYF,TGTGCCTGGAGCCTAGCGGGGCCCGGCACAGATACGCAGTATTTT
TRBV5-6,TRBJ2-7,TRBD1,-,CASSLGTGVYEQYF,TGTGCCAGCAGCTTGGGGACAGGGGTATACGAGCAGTACTTC
TRBV9,TRBJ2-5,TRBD2,-,CASSASGLAGLETQYF,TGTGCCAGCAGCGCATCGGGACTAGCGGGATTAGAGACCCAGTACTTC
TRBV5-1,TRBJ2-1,-,-,CASSVDSYNEQFF,TGCGCCAGCAGCGTGGACAGTTACAATGAGCAGTTCTTC
TRBV5-6,TRBJ1-1,-,-,CASSFSGWNTEAFF,TGTGCCAGCAGCTTTTCGGGATGGAACACTGAAGCTTTCTTT
TRBV11-2,TRBJ1-6,-,-,CASSSPGWDSPLHF,TGTGCCAGCAGCTCCCCCGGCTGGGATTCACCCCTCCACTTT
TRBV6-6,TRBJ2-1,-,-,CASSYSSGREEFF,TGTGCCAGCAGTTACTCGAGTGGGCGGGAAGAGTTCTTC
TRBV7-2,TRBJ2-1,-,few,CASSFGGSYNEQFF,TGTGCCAGCAGCTTTGGAGGCTCCTACAATGAGCAGTTCTTC
TRBV15,TRBJ1-3,-,once,CATSRPDSGNTIYF,TGTGCCACCAGCAGGCCGGACTCTGGAAACACCATATATTTT
TRBV7-8,TRBJ2-2,-,-,CASSPGTGELFF,TGTGCCAGCAGCCCAGGCACCGGGGAGCTGTTTTTT
TRBV9,TRBJ1-6,TRBD1,-,CASSVILGGAGSPLHF,TGTGCCAGCAGCGTAATCCTAGGGGGCGCGGGTTCACCCCTCCACTTT
TRBV6-5,TRBJ1-6,TRBD1,-,CASSLGGKNSPLHF,TGTGCCAGCAGTTTAGGGGGCAAGAATTCACCCCTCCACTTT
TRBV30,TRBJ2-7,-,once,CAWSVLYEQYF,TGTGCCTGGAGTGTGCTATACGAGCAGTACTTC
TRBV7-8,TRBJ2-3,-,-,CASSRPADTQYF,TGTGCCAGCAGCCGACCCGCAGATACGCAGTATTTT
TRBV27,TRBJ1-1,TRBD1,-,CASRPGTGQEAFF,TGTGCCAGCAGACCTGGGACAGGGCAGGAAGCTTTCTTT
TRBV5-1,TRBJ1-2,TRBD1,-,CASSPGTGRDGYTF,TGCGCCAGCAGCCCCGGGACAGGGAGGGATGGCTACACCTTC
TRBV5-4,TRBJ2-3,-,once,CASSPRDNGADTQYF,TGTGCCAGCAGCCCCCGGGACAATGGGGCAGATACGCAGTATTTT
TRBV10-1,TRBJ1-1,-,-,CASREGLNTEAFF,TGCGCCAGCAGGGAGGGGCTGAACACTGAAGCTTTCTTT
TRBV29-1,TRBJ1-4,-,-,CSVGGLGEKLFF,TGCAGCGTAGGGGGGCTGGGTGAAAAACTGTTTTTT
TRBV2,TRBJ1-2,-,once,CASILDSQGSGYTF,TGTGCCAGCATCCTGGACAGCCAGGGGAGCGGCTACACCTTC
TRBV27,TRBJ1-1,TRBD1,-,CASSSDRLNTEAFF,TGTGCCAGCAGTTCGGACAGGCTTAACACTGAAGCTTTCTTT
TRBV30,TRBJ2-7,-,few,CAWTLTGYEQYF,TGTGCCTGGACGCTCACGGGCTACGAGCAGTACTTC
TRBV19,TRBJ2-1,TRBD2,once,CASDPGGIYNEQFF,TGTGCCAGTGACCCGGGGGGGATCTACAATGAGCAGTTCTTC
TRBV29-1,TRBJ2-6,-,-,CSVGAGGANVLTF,TGCAGCGTTGGTGCCGGTGGGGCCAACGTCCTGACTTTC
TRBV9,TRBJ1-1,TRBD1,-,CASSVGTRGPGAEAFF,TGTGCCAGCAGCGTAGGGACCAGGGGGCCGGGCGCTGAAGCTTTCTTT
TRBV5-6,TRBJ2-7,-,once,CASSLKEGTTPYEQYF,TGTGCCAGCAGCTTGAAGGAGGGGACAACACCCTACGAGCAGTACTTC
TRBV6-5,TRBJ1-3,-,-,CASQSSGNTIYF,TGTGCCAGCCAGTCTTCTGGAAACACCATATATTTT
TRBV6-5,TRBJ2-7,-,-,CASSYSRPLGAYEQYF,TGTGCCAGCAGTTACTCCCGACCCCTCGGGGCCTACGAGCAGTACTTC
TRBV5-1,TRBJ1-1,-,-,CASSQNPTTEAFF,TGCGCCAGCAGCCAGAACCCGACCACTGAAGCTTTCTTT
TRBV5-4,TRBJ1-1,TRBD1,-,CASSLEGARRRSTEAFF,TGTGCCAGCAGCTTGGAGGGGGCCCGTCGTCGGAGCACTGAAGCTTTCTTT
TRBV7-9,TRBJ2-7,-,-,CASSLASRDYEQYF,TGTGCCAGCAGCTTAGCGTCCAGGGACTACGAGCAGTACTTC
TRBV13,TRBJ2-3,TRBD2,-,CASSIRTSLDTQYF,TGTGCCAGCAGCATACGGACTAGCCTCGATACGCAGTATTTT
TRBV5-4,TRBJ1-4,TRBD1,-,CASSVDRGKGGEKLFF,TGTGCCAGCAGCGTAGACAGGGGGAAGGGTGGTGAAAAACTGTTTTTT
TRBV5-1,TRBJ1-2,-,-,CASSLASGRTDYGYTF,TGCGCCAGCAGCTTGGCCAGCGGCAGGACCGATTATGGCTACACCTTC
TRBV7-9,TRBJ1-1,-,-,CASSRSRGNTEAFF,TGTGCCAGCAGCCGTAGTAGGGGGAACACTGAAGCTTTCTTT
TRBV11-2,TRBJ2-1,-,few,CASSSGGWGVNEQFF,TGTGCCAGCAGCTCTGGCGGTTGGGGGGTCAATGAGCAGTTCTTC
TRBV6-2/TRBV6-3,TRBJ1-5,TRBD1,-,CASSYSRGTGQGNQPQHF,TGTGCCAGCAGTTACTCTAGGGGGACGGGACAGGGGAATCAGCCCCAGCATTTT
TRBV11-2,TRBJ1-2,-,-,CASSLDRAYGYTF,TGTGCCAGCAGCTTAGACAGGGCCTATGGCTACACCTTC
TRBV24-1,TRBJ1-2,-,-,CATSDRQADYGYTF,TGTGCCACCAGTGATCGACAGGCAGACTATGGCTACACCTTC
TRBV2,TRBJ1-2,TRBD1,-,CASSDRQGLSNYGYTF,TGTGCCAGCAGTGACCGACAGGGTCTTTCTAACTATGGCTACACCTTC